This is a list of T cell receptor beta chains from one sample in a study of blood T cell repertoires in COVID-19. Sequenced by immunoSEQ multiplex PCR; TCRdb stores in-frame clones only, minus some. Of fewer than 250,000 clones in the sample, approximately 91% were seen once. The sample comprised peripheral blood. Receptor source: a man aged 35 to 55 with acute or convalescent COVID-19. The CDR3 runs from the conserved cysteine through the conserved F or W. A D gene is named only where the DNA matches it firmly. Clone size is stated in some rows and not others, as once, few, many or a class when expanded.

V gene	clone size	J gene	D gene	CDR3 DNA	CDR3 protein
TRBV3-1/TRBV3-2	NA	TRBJ2-7	TRBD1	TGTGCCAGCACCCAAGTGGGACAGGGAGGCGAGCAGTACTTC	CASTQVGQGGEQYF
TRBV7-8	NA	TRBJ1-2	TRBD1	TGTGCCAGCAGCTTTACAGCGACAGGGGAGGGCTACACCTTC	CASSFTATGEGYTF
TRBV7-6	NA	TRBJ2-7	TRBD1	TGTGCCAGCAGCTTAGCCGCAGGACAGGGGTACGAGCAGTACTTC	CASSLAAGQGYEQYF
TRBV4-1	NA	TRBJ1-4	TRBD1	TGCGCCAGCAGCCAAGCCCTAGGGACAGGGAATGAAAAACTGTTTTTT	CASSQALGTGNEKLFF
TRBV18	NA	TRBJ2-3	TRBD1	TGTGCCAGCTCACCTGGGACAGGGGGAGACACGCAGTATTTT	CASSPGTGGDTQYF
TRBV19	once	TRBJ1-1	NA	TGTGCCAGTAGTATCATGCCAGGGAATGAAGCTTTCTTT	CASSIMPGNEAFF
TRBV4-2	NA	TRBJ2-7	NA	TGTGCCAGCAGCCTATACAGCTCCTACGAGCAGTACTTC	CASSLYSSYEQYF
TRBV30	NA	TRBJ2-7	NA	TGTGCCTGGAGTCTCAGGACCCAGGGCGAGCAGTACTTC	CAWSLRTQGEQYF
TRBV28	NA	TRBJ2-2	TRBD1	TGTGCCAGCAGTTCATCCGGGACAGGGAGCACCGGGGAGCTGTTTTTT	CASSSSGTGSTGELFF
TRBV6-1	NA	TRBJ2-5	NA	TGTGCCAGCAGTGAAACCTTTCGGGACCAAGAGACCCAGTACTTC	CASSETFRDQETQYF
TRBV5-1	NA	TRBJ2-3	TRBD2	TGCGCCAGCAGCACCCTAGCGGGAGTGAGCACAGATACGCAGTATTTT	CASSTLAGVSTDTQYF
TRBV4-1	NA	TRBJ1-2	NA	TGCGCCAGCGAGGGAGGGCTCGGTGGCTACACCTTC	CASEGGLGGYTF
TRBV14	NA	TRBJ2-7	NA	TGTGCCAGCAGCCAAACCTCTTCGGGGTACGAGCAGTACTTC	CASSQTSSGYEQYF
TRBV25-1	once	TRBJ2-1	TRBD1	TGTGCCAGCAGAGACAGGGAATACAATGAGCAGTTCTTC	CASRDREYNEQFF
TRBV18	NA	TRBJ2-4	NA	TGTGCCAGCTCACCACCGGAGGATTTAGCCAAAAACATTCAGTACTTC	CASSPPEDLAKNIQYF
TRBV29-1	NA	TRBJ1-1	NA	TGCAGCGTTGAAATACAGGTCGGGAACACTGAAGCTTTCTTT	CSVEIQVGNTEAFF
TRBV5-8	NA	TRBJ2-5	NA	TGTGCCAGCAGGAGGGAGACCCAGTACTTC	CASRRETQYF
TRBV3-1/TRBV3-2	NA	TRBJ1-4	NA	TGTGCCAGCAGCCAAGAAGGCAGGGAAAGTGAAAAACTGTTTTTT	CASSQEGRESEKLFF
TRBV25-1	NA	TRBJ1-1	NA	TGTGCCAGCAGTCCGGGAAGTGAAGCTTTCTTT	CASSPGSEAFF
TRBV5-1	NA	TRBJ2-3	NA	TGCGCCAGCAGCTTGGGGCAGGTTGGGGATACGCAGTATTTT	CASSLGQVGDTQYF
TRBV3-1/TRBV3-2	NA	TRBJ2-1	NA	TGTGCCAGCAGCCCCGATGCTATCTCCTACAATGAGCAGTTCTTC	CASSPDAISYNEQFF
TRBV19	NA	TRBJ2-7	TRBD2	TGTGCCAGTAGCGATCCGGGACTAGGGTCCCCCTACGAGCAGTACTTC	CASSDPGLGSPYEQYF
TRBV7-6	NA	TRBJ2-6	NA	TGTGCCAGCAGCCCCCAAGATGCTCGGTCTGGGGCCAACGTCCTGACTTTC	CASSPQDARSGANVLTF
TRBV9	once	TRBJ2-1	NA	TGTGCCAGCAGCGTAGGGGGGGCTAGCGGCCTTGCTAATGAGCAGTTCTTC	CASSVGGASGLANEQFF
TRBV18	NA	TRBJ1-5	NA	TGTGCCAGCTCCCAACGGGACACCGGAGGTCAGCCCCAGCATTTT	CASSQRDTGGQPQHF
TRBV7-9	NA	TRBJ2-3	NA	TGTGCCAGCAGCTTAGTTGGGGCCGAAGATACGCAGTATTTT	CASSLVGAEDTQYF
TRBV2	NA	TRBJ2-5	TRBD2	TGTGCCAGCAGTGAAGGGGGAGGGAGGGAGACCCAGTACTTC	CASSEGGGRETQYF
TRBV30	NA	TRBJ1-4	TRBD1	TGTGCCTGGAGTCCCGGGACAGGGGATGAAAAACTGTTTTTT	CAWSPGTGDEKLFF
TRBV19	NA	TRBJ2-2	NA	TGTGCCAGTAAGGTGGGGAGCACCGGGGAGCTGTTTTTT	CASKVGSTGELFF
TRBV13	NA	TRBJ2-6	NA	TGTGCCAGCAGCTTAGAGACAGTCCACTCTGGGGCCAACGTCCTGACTTTC	CASSLETVHSGANVLTF
TRBV6-5	NA	TRBJ1-6	NA	TGTGCCAGCAGTTACTCAGGGGGACATAATTCACCCCTCCACTTT	CASSYSGGHNSPLHF
TRBV24-1	few	TRBJ2-3	NA	TGTGCCACTGAGGGGGGGGACTCAGATACGCAGTATTTT	CATEGGDSDTQYF
TRBV14	NA	TRBJ1-3	NA	TGTGCCAGCAGCCACGGGGGTATAAACACCATATATTTT	CASSHGGINTIYF
TRBV7-8	NA	TRBJ1-2	NA	TGTGCCAGCTTGTGGGGGGGACGCTATGGCTACACCTTC	CASLWGGRYGYTF